This T cell receptor beta chain was recorded in a study of blood T cell repertoires in COVID-19 (dated by TCRdb to 2020 to 2022). Regarding the research as a whole: Samples from collaborators originated in the United States, Italy and Spain and spanned both the acute and convalescent phases of COVID-19. The material from the prospective study consisted of cDNA or gDNA derived from T cells, B-cell-depleted T cells, or PBMCs. Deeply sampled blood TCRbeta repertoires from subjects exposed to, actively infected with, or recovered from COVID-19 were included in the dataset. The repertoires were released in a freely available public database meant as a resource for research on the immune response to SARS-CoV-2. Samples were obtained from the ongoing ImmuneRACE study (first 160 participants) and from over a thousand subjects provided by 6 global collaborators. A de-identified subject ID, COVID-19 status, age in years and sex were almost always included in the sample metadata. Where HLA class I and class II types were available, the types were taken from metadata supplied by the sample provider, not from assay-based typing. Findings and caveats that apply to the study as a whole: How much clinical and demographic metadata was included differed by source and by participant, and the metadata was provided uncurated.

Trimming costs V 5 bases and J 8 bases, and their ends lie 10 bases apart. Sequences DFQATT (CDR1) and SNEGSKA (CDR2) are obtained from the germline V gene (reference sequence). Inclusive of the bounding cysteine and phenylalanine, the CDR3 is 11 residues long. Only CDR3 DNA remains: 33 bases, in frame from the first base. About this clone: The antigen it binds to is not known. It has no much larger one-base neighbor in the sample; base qualities were not kept.

Enrolling through a virtual design, the prospective study's participants ranged in age from roughly 18 to 90 years and lived across some 23 United States geographic areas. Cohort assignment in the prospective study relied on participant-reported clinical history from a screening survey and a study questionnaire. In the prospective study, mobile phlebotomists collected whole blood, serum and a nasopharyngeal or oropharyngeal swab from each participant. Over an approximately 2-month period, participants in the prospective study had the option of providing additional blood draws and questionnaires. Before DNA extraction, blood samples from the prospective study were shipped at room temperature or frozen. TCRbeta CDR3 regions were amplified from genomic DNA by means of the immunoSEQ Assay, a bias-controlled multiplex PCR. The authors processed their data as follows. The number of nucleated cells in each sample was estimated from the amplification of reference gene primers within the assay. To quantify the absolute abundance of each unique TCRbeta CDR3 rearrangement, sequence reads were collapsed and filtered. For each sample, productive Simpson clonality was calculated as the square root of Simpson's diversity index across productive rearrangements. TCRdb limited this immuneACCESS table to in-frame rearrangements with V and J called. A share of clones is missing; checked studies link under half to unresolved V genes, and the rest is unexplained. That table gives V, J and clone size, and the DNA gave D and trimming. The sample profile shows some 290,000 clones; under 95% of them were found once. The ten largest clones represent about 2.1% of the sample.

Sequencing was done on a sample of PBMCs or T cells enriched from blood (not recorded which). The TCR sequence derives from a woman aged 40 to 50 with acute COVID-19. This sequence uses TRBV20-1 and TRBJ2-1; no D gene call is confident. CDR3 region: CSADIGDEQFF. The DNA sequence is as follows: TGCAGTGCTGACATCGGCGATGAGCAGTTCTTC.